This T cell receptor beta chain was obtained from a study of post-analysis software for immune sequencing data. Study-wide findings and caveats: Strong co-clustering by F measure was seen for same-batch samples. Elevated frequency relative to controls characterized several TRBV segments in patients, TRBV5-6, TRBV5-1 and TRBV20-1 among them.

Unique molecular identifiers tagged the TCR beta cDNA libraries. TCRdb passed the PCR reads through MiXCR, listing each CDR3 protein once. The table lists about 500,000 distinct CDR3 sequences, less than 45% of them singletons. This clonotype was detected a few times. Antigen specificity is unknown. Germline V CDR1 and CDR2: SQVTM, ANQGSEA. The CDR3 covers 14 residues. V lost 6 bases, J lost 2 bases, and 14 bases lay in between. This TCR came from a girl aged 5-17 years with multiple sclerosis. Material: blood. The rearrangement uses TRBV29-1 and TRBJ1-5, with D maybe TRBD1 (6 bases). The CDR3 nucleotides are TGCAGCGTGGGGGGGGCAGCCGGCAATCAGCCCCAGCATTTT. It codes for CSVGGAAGNQPQHF.